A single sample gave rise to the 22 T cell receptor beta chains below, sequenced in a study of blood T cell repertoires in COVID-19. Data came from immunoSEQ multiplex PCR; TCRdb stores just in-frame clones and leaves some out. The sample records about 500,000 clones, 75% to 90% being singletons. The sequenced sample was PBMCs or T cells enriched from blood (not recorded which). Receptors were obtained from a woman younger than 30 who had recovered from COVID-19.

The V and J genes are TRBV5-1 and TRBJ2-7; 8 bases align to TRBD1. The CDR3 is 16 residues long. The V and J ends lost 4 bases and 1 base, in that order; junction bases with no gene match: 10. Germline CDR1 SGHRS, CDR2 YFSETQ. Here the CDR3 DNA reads TGCGCCAGCAGCGCGACAGGGGCGAGTTGGTCCTACGAGCAGTACTTC. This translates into CASSATGASWSYEQYF.

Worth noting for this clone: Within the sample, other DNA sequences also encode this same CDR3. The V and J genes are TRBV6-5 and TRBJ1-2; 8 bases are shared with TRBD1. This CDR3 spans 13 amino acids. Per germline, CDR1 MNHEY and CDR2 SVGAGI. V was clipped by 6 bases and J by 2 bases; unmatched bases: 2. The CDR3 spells CASSRQGNYGYTF. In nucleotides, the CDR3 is TGTGCCAGCAGCCGACAGGGGAACTATGGCTACACCTTC.

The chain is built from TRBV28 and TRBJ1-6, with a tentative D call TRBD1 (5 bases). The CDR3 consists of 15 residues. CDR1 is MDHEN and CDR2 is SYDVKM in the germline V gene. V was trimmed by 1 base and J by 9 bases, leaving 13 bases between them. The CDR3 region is CASSLFQGGISPLHF. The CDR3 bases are TGTGCCAGCAGTTTATTTCAGGGTGGGATTTCACCCCTCCACTTT.

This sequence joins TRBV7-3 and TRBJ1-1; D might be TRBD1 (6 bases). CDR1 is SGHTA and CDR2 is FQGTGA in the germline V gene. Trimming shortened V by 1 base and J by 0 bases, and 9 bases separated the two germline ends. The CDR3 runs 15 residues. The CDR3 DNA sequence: TGTGCCAGCAGCTTAATGGCAGGGGTGAACACTGAAGCTTTCTTT. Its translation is CASSLMAGVNTEAFF.

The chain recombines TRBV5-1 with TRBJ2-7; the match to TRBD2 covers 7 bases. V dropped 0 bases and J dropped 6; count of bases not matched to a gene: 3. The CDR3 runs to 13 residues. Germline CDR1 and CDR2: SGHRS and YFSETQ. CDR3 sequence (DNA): TGCGCCAGCAGCTTGGGCCCGGGGGGCGAGCAGTACTTC. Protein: CASSLGPGGEQYF.

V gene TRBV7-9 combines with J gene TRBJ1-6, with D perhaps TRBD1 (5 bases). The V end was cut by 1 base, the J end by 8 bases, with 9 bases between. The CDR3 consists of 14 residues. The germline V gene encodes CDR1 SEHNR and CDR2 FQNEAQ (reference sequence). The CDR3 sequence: CASSLEYRYSPLHF. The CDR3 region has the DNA TGTGCCAGCAGCTTAGAGTACAGGTATTCACCCCTCCACTTT.

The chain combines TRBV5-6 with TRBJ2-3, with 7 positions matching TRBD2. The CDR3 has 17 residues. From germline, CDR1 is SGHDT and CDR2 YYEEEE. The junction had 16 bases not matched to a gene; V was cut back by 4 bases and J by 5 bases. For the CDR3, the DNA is TGTGCCAGCAGCCTCTTGGGCAGCGGGGAGGGAGAAGATACGCAGTATTTT. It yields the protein CASSLLGSGEGEDTQYF.

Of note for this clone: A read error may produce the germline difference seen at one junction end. The CDR3 nucleotides are TGTACCAGCAGTTCTAAAAGACAGGCCGGGACCAACACCGGGGAGCTGTTTTTT. It encodes CTSSSKRQAGTNTGELFF. J is TRBJ2-2 and V is TRBV28, with D possibly being TRBD1 (6 bases). The V gene's germline CDR1 is MDHEN and CDR2 SYDVKM. The CDR3 is made up of 18 amino acids. The variable domain in full, with the rest retrieved from reference TRBV28 and TRBJ2-2, is DVKVTQSSRYLVKRTGEKVFLECVQDMDHENMFWYRQDPGLGLRLIYFSYDVKMKEKGDIPEGYSVSREKKERFSLILESASTNQTSMYLCTSSSKRQAGTNTGELFFGEGSRLTVL.

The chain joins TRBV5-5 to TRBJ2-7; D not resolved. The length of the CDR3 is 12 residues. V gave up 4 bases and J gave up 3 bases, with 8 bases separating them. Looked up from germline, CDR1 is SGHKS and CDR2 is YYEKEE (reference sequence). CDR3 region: CASSDTDYEQYF. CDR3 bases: TGTGCCAGCAGCGACACAGACTACGAGCAGTACTTC.

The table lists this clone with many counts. The CDR3 sequence is CASSRTGETEAFF. The CDR3 DNA reads TGTGCCAGCAGCCGGACGGGGGAGACTGAAGCTTTCTTT. The chain carries TRBV13 and TRBJ1-1; a weak D match, TRBD1 (5 bases). This CDR3 has 13 amino acids. The germline gives CDR1 PRHDT, CDR2 FYEKMQ (reference sequence). V lost 5 bases, J lost 5 bases, and 12 bases lay in between.

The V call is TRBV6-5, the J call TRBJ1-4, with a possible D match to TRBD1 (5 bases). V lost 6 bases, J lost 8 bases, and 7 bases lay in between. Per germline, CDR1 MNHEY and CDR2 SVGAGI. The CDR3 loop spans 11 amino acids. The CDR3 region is CASRTGEKLFF. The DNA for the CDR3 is TGTGCCAGCAGAACAGGAGAAAAACTGTTTTTT.

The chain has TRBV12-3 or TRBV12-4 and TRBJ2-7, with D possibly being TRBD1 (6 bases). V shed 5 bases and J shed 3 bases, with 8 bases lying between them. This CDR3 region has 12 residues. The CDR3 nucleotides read TGTGCCAGCAGTCGGACAGTCTACGAGCAGTACTTC. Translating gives CASSRTVYEQYF.

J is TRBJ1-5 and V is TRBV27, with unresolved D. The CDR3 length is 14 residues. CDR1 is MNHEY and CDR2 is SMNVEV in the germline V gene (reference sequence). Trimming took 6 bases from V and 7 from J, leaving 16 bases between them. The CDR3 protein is CASSSLVGEQPQHF. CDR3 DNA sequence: TGTGCCAGCAGCTCCCTGGTTGGTGAGCAGCCCCAGCATTTT.

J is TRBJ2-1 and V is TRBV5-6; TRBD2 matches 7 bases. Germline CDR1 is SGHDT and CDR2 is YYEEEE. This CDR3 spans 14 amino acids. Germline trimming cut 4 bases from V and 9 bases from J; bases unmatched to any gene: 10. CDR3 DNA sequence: TGTGCCAGCAGCCCGGGACTAACGTGGGGTGAGCAGTTCTTC. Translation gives CASSPGLTWGEQFF.

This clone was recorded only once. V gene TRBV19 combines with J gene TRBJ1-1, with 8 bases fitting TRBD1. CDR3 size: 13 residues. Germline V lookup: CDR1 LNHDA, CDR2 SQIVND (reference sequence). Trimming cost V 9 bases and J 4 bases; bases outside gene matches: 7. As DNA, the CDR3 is TGTGCCAGCGCACAGGGGGTAAGCACTGAAGCTTTCTTT. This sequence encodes CASAQGVSTEAFF.

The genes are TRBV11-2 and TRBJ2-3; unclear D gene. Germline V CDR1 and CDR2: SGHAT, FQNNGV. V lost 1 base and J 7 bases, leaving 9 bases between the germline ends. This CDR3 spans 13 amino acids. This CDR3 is CASSLGALNTQYF. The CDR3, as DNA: TGTGCCAGCAGCTTAGGGGCCTTGAATACGCAGTATTTT.

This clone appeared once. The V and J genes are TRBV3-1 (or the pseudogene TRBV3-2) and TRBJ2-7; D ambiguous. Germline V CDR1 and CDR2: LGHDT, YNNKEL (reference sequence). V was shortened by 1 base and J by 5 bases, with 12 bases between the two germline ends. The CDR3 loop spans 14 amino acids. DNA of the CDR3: TGTGCCAGCAGCCAAGGGCGGTTGAGCAACGAGCAGTACTTC. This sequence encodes CASSQGRLSNEQYF.

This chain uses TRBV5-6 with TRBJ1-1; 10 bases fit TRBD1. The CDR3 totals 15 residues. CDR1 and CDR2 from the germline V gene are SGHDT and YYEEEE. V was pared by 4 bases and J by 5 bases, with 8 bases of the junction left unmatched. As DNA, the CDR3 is TGTGCCAGCAGCCTGGGGGGACAGGGGAGAACTGAAGCTTTCTTT. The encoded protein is CASSLGGQGRTEAFF.

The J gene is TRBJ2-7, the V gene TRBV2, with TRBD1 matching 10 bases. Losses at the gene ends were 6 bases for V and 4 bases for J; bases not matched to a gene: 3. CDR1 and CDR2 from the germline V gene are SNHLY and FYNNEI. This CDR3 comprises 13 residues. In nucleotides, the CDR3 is TGTGCCAGCAGGCGGGACAGGGGTTACGAGCAGTACTTC. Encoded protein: CASRRDRGYEQYF.

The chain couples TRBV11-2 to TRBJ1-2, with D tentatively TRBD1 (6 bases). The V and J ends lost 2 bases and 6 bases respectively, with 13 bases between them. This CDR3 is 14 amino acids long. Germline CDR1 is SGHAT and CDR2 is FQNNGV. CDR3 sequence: CASSLTGTIHGYTF. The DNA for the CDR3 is TGTGCCAGCAGCTTAACAGGGACGATCCATGGCTACACCTTC.

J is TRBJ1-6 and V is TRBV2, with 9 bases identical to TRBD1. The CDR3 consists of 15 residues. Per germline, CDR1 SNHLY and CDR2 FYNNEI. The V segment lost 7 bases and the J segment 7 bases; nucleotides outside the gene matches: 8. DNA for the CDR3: TGTGCCAGCACCGACCGGGACAGGGCAAATTCACCCCTCCACTTT. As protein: CASTDRDRANSPLHF.

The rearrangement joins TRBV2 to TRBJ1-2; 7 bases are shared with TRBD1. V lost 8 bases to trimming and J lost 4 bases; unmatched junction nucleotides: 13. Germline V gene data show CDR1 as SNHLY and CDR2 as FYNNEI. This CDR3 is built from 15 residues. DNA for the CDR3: TGTGCCAGCGAGGAAAAACAGGGGCTGGTCTATGGCTACACCTTC. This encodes CASEEKQGLVYGYTF.